This entry lists 25 T cell receptor beta chains sequenced from one sample in a study of blood T cells in healthy people across ages. Then a second PCR, running about 6 to 11 cycles, was carried out with a sample-barcoded 5' primer and a J-beta primer mix. TCRdb passed the 5' RACE reads through MiXCR, listing each CDR3 protein once. The sample holds about a million distinct CDR3 sequences; 45% to 60% are singletons and the top ten take roughly a fifth. Source material: blood. Source of these receptors: a woman aged 60-75 years in good health.

This chain connects TRBV20-1 to TRBJ2-7, with D unresolved. V was pared by 5 bases and J by 1 base, with 6 bases between. From germline, CDR1 is DFQATT and CDR2 SNEGSKA (reference sequence). The CDR3 is 11 amino acids. The CDR3 bases are TGCAGTGCTTGGTCATCCTACGAGCAGTACTTC. Its translation: CSAWSSYEQYF.

This clonotype was counted only a few times. This chain uses TRBV5-1 with TRBJ2-2; 8 bases match TRBD2. Germline assignment: CDR1 SGHRS and CDR2 YFSETQ. The CDR3 spans 15 residues. V lost 1 base and J lost 6; bases outside the gene matches: 5. Here the CDR3 DNA reads TGCGCCAGCAGCTTGTTGGCGGGAGGCGCCGGGGAGCTGTTTTTT. Its translation is CASSLLAGGAGELFF.

Ten or more counts support this clonotype. The chain recombines TRBV3-1 with TRBJ2-3; 11 nucleotides match TRBD2. The CDR3 loop spans 14 amino acids. CDR1 and CDR2 from the germline V gene are LGHDT and YNNKEL (reference sequence). After removal of 3 bases from V and 6 bases from J, the junction contained 2 bases not matched to a gene. In DNA form, the CDR3 reads TGTGCCAGCAGCCAGGGACTAGCGGCGGATACGCAGTATTTT. Translation: CASSQGLAADTQYF.

The gene calls are TRBV28 and TRBJ1-1, with unresolved D. CDR1 is MDHEN, CDR2 SYDVKM, per germline. Trimming pared 8 bases from V and 2 bases from J, leaving 6 bases between. The CDR3 is made up of 11 amino acids. CDR3 DNA sequence: TGTGCCAGCGCCGCCAACACTGAAGCTTTCTTT. It encodes CASAANTEAFF.

In its sample, this clonotype was seen a few times. The chain combines TRBV7-3 with TRBJ2-2; D remains ambiguous. Germline CDR1 SGHTA, CDR2 FQGTGA. The CDR3 sequence is 12 residues long. The V gene lost 3 bases and the J gene lost 6 bases, with 5 bases spanning the gap. The CDR3 sequence: CASSFFAGELFF. The DNA for the CDR3 is TGTGCCAGCAGCTTCTTCGCCGGGGAGCTGTTTTTT.

The chain recombines TRBV28 with TRBJ2-1, with TRBD2 matching 7 bases. The J call may be mistaken, given a closer DNA end match to TRBJ2-7. Germline values: CDR1 MDHEN, CDR2 SYDVKM. The CDR3 sequence is 13 residues long. CDR3 in DNA: TGTGCCAGCACGGGAGGACCCTACAATGAGCAGTACTTC. Encoded protein: CASTGGPYNEQYF.

This clonotype was observed a few times. The genes are TRBV29-1 and TRBJ2-7; 7 nucleotides match TRBD1. Trimming took 4 bases from V and 2 from J; bases not matched to a gene: 5. The CDR3 is 13 residues long. Germline values: CDR1 SQVTM, CDR2 ANQGSEA. DNA for the CDR3: TGCAGCGTTGGACAGGGTCGAACCTACGAGCAGTACTTC. Its protein product is CSVGQGRTYEQYF.

V gene TRBV12-3 or TRBV12-4 combines with J gene TRBJ2-1; D perhaps matches TRBD2 (7 bases). Trimming shortened V by 4 bases and J by 12 bases, and 22 bases separated the two germline ends. CDR3 length: 15 residues. CDR3 residues: CASSSGGGQVFGQFF. CDR3 coding DNA: TGTGCCAGCAGTTCCGGCGGGGGCCAAGTGTTCGGGCAGTTCTTC.

Of note for this clonotype: An end of the junction does not agree with germline; a read error may underlie this. The genes are TRBV4-3 and TRBJ2-6; TRBD1 is a possible D gene (5 bases). Germline V gene lookup returns CDR1 LGHNA and CDR2 YSLEER. The CDR3 runs to 14 residues. The CDR3 region has the DNA TGCGCCAGCAGCGGGGCCTCTGGGGCCAACGTCCCGACTTTC. It translates to CASSGASGANVPTF.

The gene calls are TRBV7-3 and TRBJ2-2, with 7 nucleotides matching TRBD2. This CDR3 is built from 17 residues. Germline V gene lookup returns CDR1 SGHTA and CDR2 FQGTGA. The trim removed 0 bases at V and 4 bases at J, leaving 8 bases unmatched. CDR3 sequence reads: CASSLTPRREGTGELFF. The DNA of the CDR3 is TGTGCCAGCAGCTTAACGCCTAGGAGGGAGGGCACCGGGGAGCTGTTTTTT. Supplemented by reference TRBV7-3 and TRBJ2-2, the full variable domain reads GAGVSQTPSNKVTEKGKYVELRCDPISGHTALYWYRQSLGQGPEFLIYFQGTGAADDSGLPNDRFFAVRPEGSVSTLKIQRTERGDSAVYLCASSLTPRREGTGELFFGEGSRLTVL.

A few counts support this clonotype. The genes are TRBV9 and TRBJ2-5; no clear D. Germline V gives CDR1 SGDLS, CDR2 YYNGEE. The CDR3 length is 12 residues. V shed 3 bases and J shed 7 bases, with 10 bases lying between them. The CDR3 DNA sequence: TGTGCCAGCAGCGCGGCCGACGGGACCCAGTACTTC. Protein product: CASSAADGTQYF. Based on the CDR3 plus reference TRBV9 and TRBJ2-5, the full variable domain is DSGVTQTPKHLITATGQRVTLRCSPRSGDLSVYWYQQSLDQGLQFLIQYYNGEERAKGNILERFSAQQFPDLHSELNLSSLELGDSALYFCASSAADGTQYFGPGTRLLVL.

This chain connects TRBV20-1 to TRBJ2-3; no reliable D call. With 3 bases removed from V and 1 base from J, the gap between germline ends came to 8 bases. CDR3 size: 13 residues. CDR1 DFQATT and CDR2 SNEGSKA come from the germline V gene (reference sequence). CDR3 residues: CSASVPGTDTQYF. DNA for the CDR3: TGCAGTGCTAGTGTCCCGGGCACAGATACGCAGTATTTT.

This clonotype was observed a few times. This chain links TRBV28 with TRBJ2-5; no clear D. The better agreement between TRBJ2-7 and the DNA end casts doubt on the J call. The length of the CDR3 is 15 residues. CDR1 and CDR2 from the germline V gene are MDHEN and SYDVKM. The DNA for the CDR3 is TGTGCCAGCACCCCCCAAGGTTGGTTCGCCTACGAGCAGTACTTC. Its translation is CASTPQGWFAYEQYF.

This sequence joins TRBV29-1 and TRBJ1-4; the match to TRBD1 covers 8 bases. CDR1 and CDR2 from the germline V gene are SQVTM and ANQGSEA. The length of the CDR3 is 14 residues. Germline trimming cut 7 bases from V and 7 bases from J; bases unmatched to any gene: 11. The CDR3 DNA sequence: TGCAGCGCCCGAGTCACAGGGGGGGCTGAAAAACTGTTTTTT. This translates into CSARVTGGAEKLFF.

The chain uses TRBV12-3 or TRBV12-4 and TRBJ2-5; D not certain. Trimming removed 4 bases from V and 11 bases from J, with 26 bases in between. The CDR3 runs to 16 residues. CDR3 protein: CASSSPVGWVINEQYF. CDR3 in DNA: TGTGCCAGCAGTTCCCCGGTTGGATGGGTTATTAATGAGCAGTACTTC.

V is TRBV6-2 or TRBV6-3 and J is TRBJ2-7, with 8 bases matching TRBD2. V gave up 10 bases and J gave up 6 bases; unmatched junction bases: 14. Germline CDR1 MNHEY, CDR2 SVGEGT. The CDR3 spans 14 residues. The CDR3: CATKGPGGPREQYF. The CDR3 DNA is TGTGCCACCAAAGGACCGGGAGGGCCGCGCGAGCAGTACTTC.

V and J are TRBV12-3 or TRBV12-4 and TRBJ2-2; D gene ambiguous. CDR3 size: 11 residues. The ends were cut back, 4 bases at V and 16 bases at J, with 13 bases in the middle. This CDR3 reads CASSSGPEPFF. For the CDR3, the DNA is TGTGCCAGCAGTTCCGGGCCCGAACCGTTTTTT.

The rearrangement uses TRBV5-1 and TRBJ2-1; D remains ambiguous. The CDR3 contains 15 residues. V lost 5 bases and J 9 bases, leaving 21 bases between the germline ends. CDR1 and CDR2 from the germline V gene are SGHRS and YFSETQ. The CDR3 nucleotides read TGCGCCAGCAGTCCCACCGGGTCCGAAAGGAGTGAGCAGTTCTTC. It translates to CASSPTGSERSEQFF.

V is TRBV29-1 and J is TRBJ2-1; 8 positions match TRBD2. In germline, CDR1 is SQVTM, CDR2 ANQGSEA. The CDR3 is 19 residues long. Trimming removed 1 base from V and 2 bases from J; junction bases left unmatched: 16. In DNA, the CDR3 is TGCAGCGTTGAAGTGGTCACTAGCGGACAATACCAGACCTACAATGAGCAGTTCTTC. Residues: CSVEVVTSGQYQTYNEQFF.

The chain recombines TRBV2 with TRBJ1-6, with a weak D call TRBD1 (5 bases). The CDR3 runs to 15 residues. Deletions cut 6 bases from V and 7 bases from J, with 16 bases between. The germline gives CDR1 SNHLY, CDR2 FYNNEI. CDR3 sequence: CASSSLGPLNSPLHF. For the CDR3, the DNA is TGTGCCAGCAGCTCCCTGGGGCCGTTGAATTCACCCCTCCACTTT.

The V and J genes are TRBV18 and TRBJ1-1; D gene ambiguous. V lost 6 bases and J 7 bases, leaving 15 bases between the germline ends. Germline V CDR1 and CDR2: KGHSH, LQKENI. The CDR3 spans 13 residues. The CDR3 DNA reads as TGTGCCAGCTCGGACGATACTTCCGGTGAAGCTTTCTTT. As protein: CASSDDTSGEAFF.

There are a few counts of this clonotype. CDR3 sequence (DNA): TGCAGTGCTAGAATCGCGGGAAGCTCCTACAATGAGCAGTTCTTC. This gives the protein CSARIAGSSYNEQFF. The J gene is TRBJ2-1, the V gene TRBV20-1; TRBD2 might be the D (6 bases). Germline-derived CDR1 and CDR2 are DFQATT and SNEGSKA (reference sequence). This CDR3 is 15 amino acids long. V lost 2 bases, J lost 0 bases, and 11 bases lay in between.

This rearrangement joins TRBV30 to TRBJ2-1; D is tentatively TRBD1 or TRBD2 (5 bases each). This CDR3 spans 13 amino acids. From germline, CDR1 is GTSNPN and CDR2 SVGIG (reference sequence). V was pared by 4 bases and J by 12 bases, with 19 bases between. The CDR3 nucleotides read TGTGCCTGGACTACCTACTCCGGGACGAGGCAGTTCTTC. Translation: CAWTTYSGTRQFF.

The chain has TRBV7-8 and TRBJ2-7; tentatively, D is TRBD1 (5 bases). The ends were cut back, 1 base at V and 5 bases at J, with 21 bases in the middle. CDR1 and CDR2 (germline): SGHVS, FQNEAQ. This CDR3 has 17 residues. CDR3 amino acids: CASSLVAGHLVRDEQYF. The CDR3 coding sequence is TGTGCCAGCAGCTTAGTCGCCGGACATTTAGTCAGGGACGAGCAGTACTTC.

The chain links TRBV27 to TRBJ1-5, with D perhaps matching TRBD1 (6 bases). V shed 8 bases and J shed 2 bases, with 16 bases lying between them. Germline V gene data show CDR1 as MNHEY and CDR2 as SMNVEV (reference sequence). The CDR3 sequence is 15 residues long. The CDR3 DNA reads as TGTGCCAGCGGCTCACAGGGAAGTGGCAATCAGCCCCAGCATTTT. This encodes CASGSQGSGNQPQHF.